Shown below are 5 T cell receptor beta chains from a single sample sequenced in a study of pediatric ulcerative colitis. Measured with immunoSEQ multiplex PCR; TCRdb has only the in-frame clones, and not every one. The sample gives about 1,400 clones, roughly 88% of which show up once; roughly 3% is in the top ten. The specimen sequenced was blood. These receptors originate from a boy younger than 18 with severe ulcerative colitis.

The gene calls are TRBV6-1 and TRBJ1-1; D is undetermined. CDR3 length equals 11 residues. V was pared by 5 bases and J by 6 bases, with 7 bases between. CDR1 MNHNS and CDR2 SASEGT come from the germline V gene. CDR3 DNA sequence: TGTGCCAGCAGTAACGCCGCTGAAGCTTTCTTT. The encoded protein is CASSNAAEAFF.

DNA for the CDR3: TGTGCCAGCAGCTTGATCCATGACACCGGGGAGCTGTTTTTT. The encoded protein is CASSLIHDTGELFF. J is TRBJ2-2 and V is TRBV5-4; D ambiguous. The CDR3 totals 14 residues. CDR1 is SGHNT, CDR2 YYREEE, per germline (reference sequence). V was pared by 1 base and J by 3 bases, with 7 bases between. Filled out from reference TRBV5-4 and TRBJ2-2, the complete variable domain reads ETGVTQSPTHLIKTRGQQVTLRCSSQSGHNTVSWYQQALGQGPQFIFQYYREEENGRGNFPPRFSGLQFPNYSSELNVNALELDDSALYLCASSLIHDTGELFFGEGSRLTVL.

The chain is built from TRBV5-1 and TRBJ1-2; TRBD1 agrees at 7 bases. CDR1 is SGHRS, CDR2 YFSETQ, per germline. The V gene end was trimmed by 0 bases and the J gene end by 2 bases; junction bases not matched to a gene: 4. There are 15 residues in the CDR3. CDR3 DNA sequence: TGCGCCAGCAGCTTGGGGCAGGGGGACAACTATGGCTACACCTTC. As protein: CASSLGQGDNYGYTF.

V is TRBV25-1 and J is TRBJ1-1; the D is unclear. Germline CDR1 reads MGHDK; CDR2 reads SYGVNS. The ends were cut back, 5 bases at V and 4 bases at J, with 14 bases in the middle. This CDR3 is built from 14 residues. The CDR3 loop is CASSTENRGTEAFF. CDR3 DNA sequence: TGTGCCAGCAGTACTGAAAACCGGGGCACTGAAGCTTTCTTT.

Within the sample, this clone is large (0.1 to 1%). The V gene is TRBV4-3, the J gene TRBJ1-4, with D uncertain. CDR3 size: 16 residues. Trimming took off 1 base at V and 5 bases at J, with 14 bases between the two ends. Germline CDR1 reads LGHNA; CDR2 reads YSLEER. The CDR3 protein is CASSQARRGGNEKLFF. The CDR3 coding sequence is TGCGCCAGCAGCCAAGCTCGGCGGGGAGGGAATGAAAAACTGTTTTTT.